The rows below give T cell receptor beta chains drawn from one sample of a study of CD8+ T cells in alopecia areata. Measured with immunoSEQ multiplex PCR; TCRdb has only the in-frame clones, and not every one. The table shows some 120,000 clones, with around 50% occurring only once. Sequencing was done on a sample of NKG2D-low CD8+ T cells sorted from blood. The receptors originated from a human donor with alopecia areata. CDR3s include the opening cysteine and the closing phenylalanine or tryptophan. Each record gives: V gene, clone size, D gene, J gene, CDR3 DNA, CDR3 protein. A D gene is named only where the DNA matches it firmly. Clone size is shown for a subset of rows, as once, few, many or a class of expanded clone.

v_gene: TRBV28
abundance: NA
d_gene: NA
j_gene: TRBJ2-2
CDR3nt: TGTGCCAGCAGTTTAGCGAGGGACCCGAACACCGGGGAGCTGTTTTTT
CDR3aa: CASSLARDPNTGELFF

v_gene: TRBV14
abundance: few
d_gene: NA
j_gene: TRBJ1-1
CDR3nt: TGTGCCAGCAGCCAAGTACCCGGCGGGAGCACTGAAGCTTTCTTT
CDR3aa: CASSQVPGGSTEAFF

v_gene: TRBV23-1
abundance: few
d_gene: NA
j_gene: TRBJ2-7
CDR3nt: TGCGCCAGCAGTCCCACAGGGTCCTACGAGCAGTACTTC
CDR3aa: CASSPTGSYEQYF

v_gene: TRBV27
abundance: NA
d_gene: NA
j_gene: TRBJ2-1
CDR3nt: TGTGCCAGCAGTTTGTCGATCGCTCCCACGGGACTCCTCTTC
CDR3aa: CASSLSIAPTGLLF

v_gene: TRBV21-1
abundance: NA
d_gene: NA
j_gene: TRBJ2-5
CDR3nt: TGTGCCAGCAGCAAAACGGAGGAAGAGACCCAGTACTTC
CDR3aa: CASSKTEEETQYF

v_gene: TRBV29-1
abundance: few
d_gene: NA
j_gene: TRBJ2-1
CDR3nt: TGCAGCGTTTACCTGGGGGCGGACAATGAGCAGTTCTTC
CDR3aa: CSVYLGADNEQFF

v_gene: TRBV4-2
abundance: few
d_gene: TRBD1
j_gene: TRBJ2-2
CDR3nt: TGTGCCAGCAGCCCCAAGACAGGGGGTGATGGCGGGGAGCTGTTTTTT
CDR3aa: CASSPKTGGDGGELFF

v_gene: TRBV5-6
abundance: NA
d_gene: NA
j_gene: TRBJ2-1
CDR3nt: TGTGCCAGCAGCTGGGGAACAGCCGATGAGCAGTTCTTC
CDR3aa: CASSWGTADEQFF

v_gene: TRBV4-2
abundance: NA
d_gene: NA
j_gene: TRBJ2-3
CDR3nt: TGTGCCAGCAGCCAAGATGGGGCTACCGGAATCACAGATACGCAGTATTTT
CDR3aa: CASSQDGATGITDTQYF

v_gene: TRBV29-1
abundance: few
d_gene: TRBD1
j_gene: TRBJ2-1
CDR3nt: TGCAGCGCAACGCCGGGACAGGCAAATGAGCAGTTCTTC
CDR3aa: CSATPGQANEQFF

v_gene: TRBV5-4
abundance: few
d_gene: NA
j_gene: TRBJ2-2
CDR3nt: TGTGCCAGCAGCGTACAGGGAACCGGGGAGCTGTTTTTT
CDR3aa: CASSVQGTGELFF

v_gene: TRBV30
abundance: few
d_gene: NA
j_gene: TRBJ2-2
CDR3nt: TGTGCCTGTGAGACCGGGGAGCTGTTTTTT
CDR3aa: CACETGELFF

v_gene: TRBV14
abundance: NA
d_gene: NA
j_gene: TRBJ2-7
CDR3nt: TGTGCCAGCAGCCAAGCGGGACACTACGAGCAGTACTTC
CDR3aa: CASSQAGHYEQYF

v_gene: TRBV5-6
abundance: NA
d_gene: NA
j_gene: TRBJ2-1
CDR3nt: TGTGCCAGCAGCTTCTTTAACAATGAGCAGTTCTTC
CDR3aa: CASSFFNNEQFF

v_gene: TRBV15
abundance: many
d_gene: NA
j_gene: TRBJ2-1
CDR3nt: TGTGCCACCAGCAGGGAGACAGAGATCTACAATGAGCAGTTCTTC
CDR3aa: CATSRETEIYNEQFF